A single T cell receptor beta chain is shown here with its context. Its antigen is currently unknown. The CDR3 has 16 amino acids. The J segment lost 6 bases and the V segment lost 0 bases, leaving 2 bases of the junction unmatched. Germline V gene lookup returns CDR1 SGHRS and CDR2 YFSETQ. This sample is part of a study of cytomegalovirus exposure and HLA in healthy donors. Separate from the approximately 700-subject first cohort was the roughly 130-subject validation cohort, to which the donors belonged. Findings of the study overall: Three chains tied to CMV proved CMV antigen-specific in vitro. The study labeled 170 or so TCR beta chains cytomegalovirus-associated.

Sequencing was performed with immunoSEQ multiplex PCR; in TCRdb, only in-frame clones are kept and a portion is missing. The sample lists fewer than 250,000 clones, around 87% occurring once. The chain combines TRBV5-1 with TRBJ2-1; TRBD2 aligns across 14 bases. This clonotype was obtained from a man between 18 and 29 years old in good health and CMV-seronegative. Material: PBMCs. Here the CDR3 DNA reads TGCGCCAGCAGCTTGGTCGGGACTAGCGGGGGCAATGAGCAGTTCTTC. It translates to CASSLVGTSGGNEQFF.